The clone carrying this T cell receptor beta chain was recorded a few times. As yet, its antigen is unknown. This entry belongs to a study of T cells in Graves' hyperthyroidism and ophthalmopathy. Whole-study context: Peripheral blood was drawn at first diagnosis, prior to all treatment. Overall study results and limits: Ophthalmopathy was separated from stable hyperthyroidism by a 13 V-J model.

Exclusion of a patient resulted from uncontrolled infection, other autoimmune disease, pregnancy or lactation. The PBMCs had their origin in 10 ml of fresh peripheral blood. The TCR beta CDR3 regions underwent amplification using RNA transcripts as the source. A set of HTBI primers served as the primers for a first-round RT-PCR of the TCR CDR3. TCRdb reanalysed the multiplex PCR reads using MiXCR and keeps one entry per CDR3 protein. The table lists 490,000 or so distinct CDR3 sequences, 16% of them singletons. The germline V gene encodes CDR1 LNHDA and CDR2 SQIVND (reference sequence). The CDR3 is 11 amino acids. V was pared by 7 bases and J by 0 bases, with 3 bases between.

The origin of this receptor is a woman younger than 45 with Graves' ophthalmopathy. The source material was blood. The rearrangement links TRBV19 to TRBJ1-1; D call uncertain. CDR3 loop: CASTMNTEAFF. The CDR3 DNA follows: TGTGCCAGTACGATGAACACTGAAGCTTTCTTT.